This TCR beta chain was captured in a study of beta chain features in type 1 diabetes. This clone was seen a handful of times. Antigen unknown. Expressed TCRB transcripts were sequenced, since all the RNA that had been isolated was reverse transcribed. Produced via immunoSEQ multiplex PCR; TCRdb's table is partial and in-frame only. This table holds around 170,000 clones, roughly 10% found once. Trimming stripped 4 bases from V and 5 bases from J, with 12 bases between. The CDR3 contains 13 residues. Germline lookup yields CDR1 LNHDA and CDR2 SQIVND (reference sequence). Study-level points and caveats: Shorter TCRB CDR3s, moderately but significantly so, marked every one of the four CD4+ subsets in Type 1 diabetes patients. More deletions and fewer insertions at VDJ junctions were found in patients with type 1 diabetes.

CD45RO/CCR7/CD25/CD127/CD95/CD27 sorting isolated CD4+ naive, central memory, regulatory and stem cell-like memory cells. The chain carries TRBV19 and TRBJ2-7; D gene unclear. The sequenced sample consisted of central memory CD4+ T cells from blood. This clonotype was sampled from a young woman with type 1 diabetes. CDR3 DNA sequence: TGTGCCAGTAGTAAATATCTGGCAAACGAGCAGTACTTC. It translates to CASSKYLANEQYF. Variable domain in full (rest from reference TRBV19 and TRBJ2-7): DGGITQSPKYLFRKEGQNVTLSCEQNLNHDAMYWYRQDPGQGLRLIYYSQIVNDFQKGDIAEGYSVSREKKESFPLTVTSAQKNPTAFYLCASSKYLANEQYFGPGTRLTVT.